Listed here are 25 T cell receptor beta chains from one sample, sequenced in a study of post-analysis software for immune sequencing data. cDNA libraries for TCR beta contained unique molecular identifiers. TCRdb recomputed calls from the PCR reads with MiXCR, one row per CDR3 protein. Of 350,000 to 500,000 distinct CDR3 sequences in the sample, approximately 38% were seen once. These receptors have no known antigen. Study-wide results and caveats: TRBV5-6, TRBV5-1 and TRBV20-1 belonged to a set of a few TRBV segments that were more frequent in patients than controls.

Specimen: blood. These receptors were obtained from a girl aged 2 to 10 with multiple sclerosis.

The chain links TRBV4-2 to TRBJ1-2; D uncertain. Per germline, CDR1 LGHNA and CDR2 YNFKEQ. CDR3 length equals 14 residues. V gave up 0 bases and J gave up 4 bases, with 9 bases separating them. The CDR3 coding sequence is TGTGCCAGCAGCCAAGACCAGCTCTTCTATGGCTACACCTTC. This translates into CASSQDQLFYGYTF.

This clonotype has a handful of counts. The DNA for the CDR3 is TGTGCCAGCAGTTTATGGCAGACAGGGCAGCCCTACGAGCAGTACTTC. Translation gives CASSLWQTGQPYEQYF. The rearrangement joins TRBV28 to TRBJ2-7; 7 positions match TRBD1. Trimming removed 0 bases from V and 2 bases from J; junction bases left unmatched: 7. This CDR3 has 16 residues. Per the germline V gene, CDR1 is MDHEN and CDR2 is SYDVKM.

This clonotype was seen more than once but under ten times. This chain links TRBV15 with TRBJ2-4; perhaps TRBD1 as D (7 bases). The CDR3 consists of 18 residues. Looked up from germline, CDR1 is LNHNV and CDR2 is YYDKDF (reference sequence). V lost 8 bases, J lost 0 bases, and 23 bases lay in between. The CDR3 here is CATRRDSRNRLAKNIQYF. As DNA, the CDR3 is TGTGCCACCCGGAGGGACAGCCGAAACCGCCTAGCCAAAAACATTCAGTACTTC. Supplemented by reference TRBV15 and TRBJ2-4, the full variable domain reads DAMVIQNPRYQVTQFGKPVTLSCSQTLNHNVMYWYQQKSSQAPKLLFHYYDKDFNNEADTPDNFQSRRPNTSFCFLDIRSPGLGDTAMYLCATRRDSRNRLAKNIQYFGAGTRLSVL.

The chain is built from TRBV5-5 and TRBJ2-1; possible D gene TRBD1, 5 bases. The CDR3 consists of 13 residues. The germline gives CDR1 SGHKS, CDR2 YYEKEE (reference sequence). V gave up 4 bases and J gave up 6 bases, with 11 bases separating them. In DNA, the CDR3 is TGTGCCAGCAGCCGCGACCAGGGCAATGAGCAGTTCTTC. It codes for CASSRDQGNEQFF.

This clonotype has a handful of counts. DNA of the CDR3: TGTGCCAGCAGTTTATGCGGCCAGGGGACAGATACGCAGTATTTT. Translated: CASSLCGQGTDTQYF. The rearrangement links TRBV27 to TRBJ2-3; the D gene is possibly TRBD1 (6 bases). CDR3 length: 15 residues. Germline CDR1 MNHEY, CDR2 SMNVEV (reference sequence). With 1 base removed from V and 3 bases from J, the gap between germline ends came to 11 bases.

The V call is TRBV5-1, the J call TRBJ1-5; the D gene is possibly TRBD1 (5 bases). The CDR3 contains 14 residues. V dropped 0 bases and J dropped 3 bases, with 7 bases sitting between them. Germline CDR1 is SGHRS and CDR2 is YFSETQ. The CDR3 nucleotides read TGCGCCAGCAGCTTGGAGGGGATCAATCAGCCCCAGCATTTT. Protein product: CASSLEGINQPQHF.

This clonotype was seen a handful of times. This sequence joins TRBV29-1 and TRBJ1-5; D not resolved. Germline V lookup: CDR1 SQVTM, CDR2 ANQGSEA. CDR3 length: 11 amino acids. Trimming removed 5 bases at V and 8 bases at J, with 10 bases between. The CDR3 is CSVLLYEPQHF. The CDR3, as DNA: TGCAGCGTTCTATTGTACGAGCCCCAGCATTTT.

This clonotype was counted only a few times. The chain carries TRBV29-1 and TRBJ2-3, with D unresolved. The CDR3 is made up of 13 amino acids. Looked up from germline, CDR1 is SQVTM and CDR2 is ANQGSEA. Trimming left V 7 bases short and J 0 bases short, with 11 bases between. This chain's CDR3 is CSAGSSSTDTQYF. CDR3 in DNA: TGCAGCGCCGGATCGTCTAGCACAGATACGCAGTATTTT.

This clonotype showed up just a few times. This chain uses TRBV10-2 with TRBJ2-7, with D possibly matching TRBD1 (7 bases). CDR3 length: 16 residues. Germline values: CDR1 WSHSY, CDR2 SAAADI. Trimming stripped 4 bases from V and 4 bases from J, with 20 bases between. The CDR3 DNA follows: TGCGCCAGCAGTGGGCCAGGGGGGTTTAGAGAATACGAGCAGTACTTC. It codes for CASSGPGGFREYEQYF.

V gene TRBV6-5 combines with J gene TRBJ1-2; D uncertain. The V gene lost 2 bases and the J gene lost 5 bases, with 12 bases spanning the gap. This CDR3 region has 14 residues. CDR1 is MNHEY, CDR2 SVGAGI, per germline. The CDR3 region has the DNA TGTGCCAGCAGTTACGGCAATGGCCGGTATGGCTACACCTTC. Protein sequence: CASSYGNGRYGYTF.

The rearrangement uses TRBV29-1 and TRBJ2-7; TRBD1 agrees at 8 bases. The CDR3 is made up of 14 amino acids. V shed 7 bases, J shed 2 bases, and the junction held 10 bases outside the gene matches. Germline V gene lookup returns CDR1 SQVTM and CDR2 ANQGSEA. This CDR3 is CSAQGTGATYEQYF. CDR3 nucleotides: TGCAGCGCCCAAGGGACAGGTGCCACCTACGAGCAGTACTTC.

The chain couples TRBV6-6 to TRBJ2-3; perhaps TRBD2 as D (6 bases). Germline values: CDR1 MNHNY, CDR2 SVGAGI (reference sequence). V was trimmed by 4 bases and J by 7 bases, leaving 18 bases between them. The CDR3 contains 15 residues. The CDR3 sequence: CASSLGGTSRNTQYF. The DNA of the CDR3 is TGTGCCAGCAGTTTGGGGGGTACCTCGAGAAATACGCAGTATTTT.

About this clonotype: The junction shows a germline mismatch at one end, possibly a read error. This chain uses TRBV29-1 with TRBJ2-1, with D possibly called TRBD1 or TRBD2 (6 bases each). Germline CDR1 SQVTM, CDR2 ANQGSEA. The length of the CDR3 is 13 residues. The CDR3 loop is CSVEGGQYNEQFF. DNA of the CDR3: TGCAGCGTCGAAGGGGGGCAGTACAATGAGCAGTTCTTC.

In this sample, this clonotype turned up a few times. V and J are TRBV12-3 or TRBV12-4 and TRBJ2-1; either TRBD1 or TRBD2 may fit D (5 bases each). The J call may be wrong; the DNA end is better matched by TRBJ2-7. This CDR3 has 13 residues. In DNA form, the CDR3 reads TGTGCCAGCAGTATCCCGGGACGCTACGAGCAGTACTTC. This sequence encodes CASSIPGRYEQYF.

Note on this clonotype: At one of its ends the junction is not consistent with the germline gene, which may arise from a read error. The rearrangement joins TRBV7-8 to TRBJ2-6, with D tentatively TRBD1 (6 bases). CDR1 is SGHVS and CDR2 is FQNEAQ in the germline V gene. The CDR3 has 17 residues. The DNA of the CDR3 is TGTGCCAGCAGCTTGCTTAGGGGGTCCTCTGGGGCCAACGTCCCGACTTTC. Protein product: CASSLLRGSSGANVPTF.

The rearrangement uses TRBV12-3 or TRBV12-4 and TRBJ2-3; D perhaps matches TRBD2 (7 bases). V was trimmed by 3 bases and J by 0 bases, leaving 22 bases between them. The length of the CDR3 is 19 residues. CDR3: CASSFLVGSSGTSTDTQYF. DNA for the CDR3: TGTGCCAGCAGTTTCCTCGTGGGATCCAGCGGGACAAGCACAGATACGCAGTATTTT.

In nucleotides, the CDR3 is TGTGCTAGTGGATTTGGACAGGCGTCCTACAATGAGCAGTTCTTC. Its protein is CASGFGQASYNEQFF. The V gene is TRBV12-5, the J gene TRBJ2-1; 7 nucleotides agree with TRBD1. Trimming at V came to 6 bases and at J to 1 base, leaving 6 bases not matched to a gene. Germline-derived CDR1 and CDR2 are LGHNT and FRNRAP. This CDR3 region has 15 residues.

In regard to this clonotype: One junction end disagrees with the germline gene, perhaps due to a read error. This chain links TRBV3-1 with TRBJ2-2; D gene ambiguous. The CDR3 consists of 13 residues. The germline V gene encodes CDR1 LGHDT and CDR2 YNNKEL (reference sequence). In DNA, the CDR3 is TGTGCCAGCAGCCAAGAGAACTCCGGGGAGCTGTTTTTT. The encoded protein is CASSQENSGELFF.

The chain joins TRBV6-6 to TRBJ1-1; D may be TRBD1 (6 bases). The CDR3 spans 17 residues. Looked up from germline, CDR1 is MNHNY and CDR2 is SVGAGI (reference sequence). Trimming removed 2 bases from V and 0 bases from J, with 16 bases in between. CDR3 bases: TGTGCCAGCAGTTACCGCCGGGCAGGGGTCATGAACACTGAAGCTTTCTTT. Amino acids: CASSYRRAGVMNTEAFF.

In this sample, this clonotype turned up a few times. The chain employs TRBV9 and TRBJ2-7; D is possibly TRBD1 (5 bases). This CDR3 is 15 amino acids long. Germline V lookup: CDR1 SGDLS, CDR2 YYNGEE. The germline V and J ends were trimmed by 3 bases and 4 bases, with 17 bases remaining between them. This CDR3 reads CASSAPGRGRYEQYF. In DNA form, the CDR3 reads TGTGCCAGCAGCGCCCCGGGTAGGGGAAGGTACGAGCAGTACTTC.

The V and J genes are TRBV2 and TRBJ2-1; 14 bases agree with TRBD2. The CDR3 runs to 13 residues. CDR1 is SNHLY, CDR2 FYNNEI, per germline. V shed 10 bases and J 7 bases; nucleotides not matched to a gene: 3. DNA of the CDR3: TGTGCCAAGACTAGCGGGGGGGCGAATGAGCAGTTCTTC. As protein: CAKTSGGANEQFF.

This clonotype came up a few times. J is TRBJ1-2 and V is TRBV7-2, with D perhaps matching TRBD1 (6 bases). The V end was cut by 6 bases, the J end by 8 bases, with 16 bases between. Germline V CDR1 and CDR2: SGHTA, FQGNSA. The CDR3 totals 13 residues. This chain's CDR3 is CASSFQGFGGYTF. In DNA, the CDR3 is TGTGCCAGCAGTTTTCAGGGGTTTGGAGGCTACACCTTC.

The CDR3 sequence is CASSQRGAGVGTEAFF. The DNA of the CDR3 is TGTGCCAGCAGCCAAAGGGGGGCGGGGGTCGGCACTGAAGCTTTCTTT. The chain couples TRBV4-2 to TRBJ1-1; possibly TRBD1 for D (6 bases). V lost 2 bases and J lost 4, with 17 bases in between. CDR3 length: 16 residues. Germline V gives CDR1 LGHNA, CDR2 YNFKEQ.

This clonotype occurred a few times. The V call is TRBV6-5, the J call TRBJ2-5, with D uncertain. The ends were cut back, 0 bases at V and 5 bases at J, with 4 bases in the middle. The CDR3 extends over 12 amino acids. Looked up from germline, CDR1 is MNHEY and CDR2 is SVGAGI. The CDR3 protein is CASSYSLETQYF. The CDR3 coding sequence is TGTGCCAGCAGTTACTCCCTCGAGACCCAGTACTTC.

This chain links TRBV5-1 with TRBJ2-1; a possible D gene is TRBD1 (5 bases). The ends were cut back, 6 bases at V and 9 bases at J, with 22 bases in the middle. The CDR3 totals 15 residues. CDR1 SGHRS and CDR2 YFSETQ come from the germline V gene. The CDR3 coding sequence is TGCGCCAGCAAGGGTGTAGGGGCAGGTTGGGGTGAGCAGTTCTTC. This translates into CASKGVGAGWGEQFF.